The source of this T cell receptor (beta chain) is a study of shared clonotypes between healthy human individuals. Germline V gene sequence: CDR1 MNHEY, CDR2 SVGAGI. The CDR3 covers 13 residues. Trimming took 7 bases from V and 4 from J; bases not matched to a gene: 3. CD45RO-negative, CCR7-selected cells formed the naive CD8 fraction, which excluded terminally differentiated effector memory CD45RA+ cells. Data came from immunoSEQ multiplex PCR; TCRdb stores just in-frame clones and leaves some out. The profile shows millions of clones, around 96% of them singletons. The chain combines TRBV6-5 with TRBJ1-4; 7 nucleotides agree with TRBD1. The TCR originated in a man in his late teens or twenties in good health. What was sequenced was naive CD8+ T cells sorted from blood. CDR3 nucleotides: TGTGCCAGCAAGAGACAGGGTAATGAAAAACTGTTTTTT. It is translated as CASKRQGNEKLFF.